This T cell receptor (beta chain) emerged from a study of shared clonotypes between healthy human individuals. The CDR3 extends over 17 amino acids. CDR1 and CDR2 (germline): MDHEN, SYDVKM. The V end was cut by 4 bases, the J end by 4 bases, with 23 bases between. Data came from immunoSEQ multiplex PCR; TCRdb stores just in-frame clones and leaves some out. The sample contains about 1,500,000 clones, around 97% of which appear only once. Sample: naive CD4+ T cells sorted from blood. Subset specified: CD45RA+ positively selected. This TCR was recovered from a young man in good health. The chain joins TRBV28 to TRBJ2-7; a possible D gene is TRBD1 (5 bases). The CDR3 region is CASSSGGWGATAYEQYF. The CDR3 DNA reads TGTGCCAGCAGTTCGGGCGGATGGGGCGCCACAGCTTACGAGCAGTACTTC.